The clone carrying this T cell receptor (beta chain) showed up many times. MiXCR, run by TCRdb on the RT-PCR reads, gives a single entry per CDR3 protein. The sample carries about 87,000 distinct CDR3 sequences, roughly 5.1% recorded once. These data belong to a study of patients and donors after allogeneic stem cell transplantation. Between the trimmed V and J ends, which lost 2 bases and 4 bases, there was a span of 10 bases. Germline V gene data show CDR1 as SGHRS and CDR2 as YFSETQ. The CDR3 loop spans 14 amino acids. This TCR derives from a human donor who was either an allogeneic HSCT recipient or a stem cell or donor lymphocyte infusion donor (not recorded which). It is not recorded whose cells these are; they may come from a transplant donor. V usage is TRBV5-1 and J usage is TRBJ1-3; D call uncertain. The sequenced material came from blood, either unsorted or a sorted T cell fraction (not recorded which). The DNA of the CDR3 is TGCGCCAGCAGCTTATCTCAGACCGGAAACACCATATATTTT. Amino acid sequence: CASSLSQTGNTIYF.